This T cell receptor beta chain stems from a study of blood T cell repertoires in COVID-19. Profiled with immunoSEQ multiplex PCR; TCRdb holds only in-frame clones, not every one. The sample lists under 300,000 clones, over 80% occurring once. V was cut by 1 base and J by 1 base, with 25 bases left in between. Per germline, CDR1 LGHNT and CDR2 FRNRAP. This CDR3 is built from 20 residues. This clone has just one count. V usage is TRBV12-5 and J usage is TRBJ2-5; D is perhaps TRBD2 (5 bases). The receptor was derived from a human donor in a cohort sampled during active COVID-19. Sequenced input: peripheral blood. CDR3 in DNA: TGTGCTAGTGGTTTGGCCCGGGAACTTAAATACAGAGAACCCCAAGAGACCCAGTACTTC. Its translation is CASGLARELKYREPQETQYF.